The 22 T cell receptor beta chains in this list originate from one sample, sequenced in a study of memory CD8 T cells in hepatitis C reinfection. Time point reported: late/post reinfection, 12 to 24 weeks after detection. TCR sequencing was done directly ex vivo on sorted cells, without expansion in vitro. Profiled with immunoSEQ multiplex PCR; TCRdb holds only in-frame clones, not every one. The data hold some 50,000 clones, with roughly nine tenths observed a single time. The sequencing sample was made of naive CD8+ T cells sorted from blood. The receptors shown here come from a man aged 18 to 29 with hepatitis C virus infection.

This chain connects TRBV7-7 to TRBJ2-5, with TRBD2 matching 7 bases. Germline V CDR1 and CDR2: SSHAT, FNYEAQ (reference sequence). Losses at the gene ends were 5 bases for V and 1 base for J; bases not matched to a gene: 10. The CDR3 runs 16 residues. CDR3 protein: CASSPWSGMGQETQYF. DNA of the CDR3: TGTGCCAGCAGCCCGTGGAGCGGGATGGGCCAAGAGACCCAGTACTTC.

The chain couples TRBV4-1 to TRBJ2-3; D not resolved. The length of the CDR3 is 12 residues. CDR1 is MGHRA, CDR2 YSYEKL, per germline. The ends were cut back, 1 base at V and 10 bases at J, with 9 bases in the middle. CDR3 sequence (DNA): TGCGCCAGCAGCCAAGTAACAAGCGCGCAGTATTTT. Protein product: CASSQVTSAQYF.

J is TRBJ2-7 and V is TRBV19, with D unresolved. The V end lost 2 bases, the J end lost 0 bases, and 8 bases lay between the germline ends. Germline CDR1 is LNHDA and CDR2 is SQIVND (reference sequence). CDR3 length: 14 residues. CDR3 sequence reads: CASSIILSSYEQYF. The CDR3 nucleotides are TGTGCCAGTAGTATAATCCTGAGCTCCTACGAGCAGTACTTC.

The CDR3 protein is CASSYRDSYEQYF. The CDR3 nucleotides are TGTGCCAGCAGTTACCGGGACAGCTACGAGCAGTACTTC. The chain combines TRBV27 with TRBJ2-7; TRBD1 matches at 7 bases. This CDR3 contains 13 residues. V lost 4 bases, J lost 3 bases, and 3 bases stayed unmatched. Germline CDR1 MNHEY, CDR2 SMNVEV (reference sequence).

The chain links TRBV6-5 to TRBJ1-5, with 9 bases that match TRBD1. There are 14 residues in the CDR3. Germline V gives CDR1 MNHEY, CDR2 SVGAGI. The trim removed 5 bases at V and 11 bases at J, leaving 10 bases unmatched. The CDR3 is CASSKTGGASAQHF. The CDR3 DNA reads TGTGCCAGCAGTAAAACAGGGGGCGCATCAGCCCAGCATTTT.

The gene calls are TRBV2 and TRBJ2-7; 11 nucleotides line up with TRBD2. Losses at the gene ends were 6 bases for V and 5 bases for J; bases not matched to a gene: 6. The germline V gene encodes CDR1 SNHLY and CDR2 FYNNEI. CDR3 length: 14 amino acids. The CDR3 spells CASRLAGGGHEQYF. The CDR3 bases are TGTGCCAGCAGGCTAGCGGGAGGCGGCCACGAGCAGTACTTC.

The chain carries TRBV28 and TRBJ2-7; 9 nucleotides align to TRBD2. V was clipped by 6 bases and J by 6 bases; unmatched bases: 9. Germline-derived CDR1 and CDR2 are MDHEN and SYDVKM. The CDR3 sequence is 14 residues long. Written as DNA, the CDR3 is TGTGCCAGCAGGGGACTAGCTGGGGGAGGCGAGCAGTACTTC. Its translation: CASRGLAGGGEQYF.

The V and J genes are TRBV7-7 and TRBJ2-5, with D perhaps matching TRBD2 (5 bases). The CDR3 consists of 14 residues. From germline, CDR1 is SSHAT and CDR2 FNYEAQ (reference sequence). The ends were cut back, 4 bases at V and 4 bases at J, with 13 bases in the middle. The CDR3 region has the DNA TGTGCCAGCAGCTCCGGGATCGCCAGAGAGACCCAGTACTTC. Its translation is CASSSGIARETQYF.

The chain uses TRBV7-9 and TRBJ2-7; D is uncertain. Trimming pared 3 bases from V and 2 bases from J, leaving 11 bases between. Germline V CDR1 and CDR2: SEHNR, FQNEAQ (reference sequence). CDR3 length equals 14 residues. The CDR3 loop reads CASSLESDPYEQYV. In DNA, the CDR3 is TGTGCCAGCAGCTTGGAGTCCGATCCCTACGAGCAGTACGTC.

The chain is built from TRBV9 and TRBJ2-3; 9 bases map to TRBD1. Germline lookup yields CDR1 SGDLS and CDR2 YYNGEE. The CDR3 covers 15 residues. J lost 2 bases, V lost 4 bases, and 5 bases had no gene match. The CDR3, as DNA: TGTGCCAGCAGCCCGGGGACAGGGTACACAGATACGCAGTATTTT. This sequence encodes CASSPGTGYTDTQYF.

This clone was seen a handful of times. V gene TRBV6-5 combines with J gene TRBJ1-1, with D tentatively TRBD1 (6 bases). The CDR3 loop spans 15 amino acids. The V end lost 4 bases, the J end lost 0 bases, and 12 bases lay between the germline ends. The germline CDR1 and CDR2 sequences are MNHEY and SVGAGI. For the CDR3, the DNA is TGTGCCAGCAGTTTAACAGGGACGATGAACACTGAAGCTTTCTTT. It codes for CASSLTGTMNTEAFF.

The chain employs TRBV5-4 and TRBJ1-5; TRBD1 matches 12 bases. The trim removed 3 bases at V and 7 bases at J, leaving 5 bases unmatched. The germline V gene has CDR1 SGHNT and CDR2 YYREEE (reference sequence). This CDR3 region has 15 residues. CDR3 residues: CASSSQGQGAQPQHF. The CDR3, as DNA: TGTGCCAGCAGCTCGCAGGGACAGGGGGCGCAGCCCCAGCATTTT.

The chain has TRBV7-3 and TRBJ2-5; weak D call: TRBD2 (6 bases). The CDR3 covers 15 residues. Germline lookup yields CDR1 SGHTA and CDR2 FQGTGA. V lost 2 bases, J lost 1 base, and 11 bases lay in between. CDR3 DNA: TGTGCCAGCAGCTTATACGGGGGAACCCAAGAGACCCAGTACTTC. Residues: CASSLYGGTQETQYF.

The chain has TRBV4-1 and TRBJ2-7, with 13 positions matching TRBD2. Germline CDR1 is MGHRA and CDR2 is YSYEKL. V lost 4 bases to trimming and J lost 5 bases; unmatched junction nucleotides: 5. The CDR3 is made up of 15 amino acids. The CDR3 sequence is CASSPGLAGDHEQYF. CDR3 DNA sequence: TGCGCCAGCAGCCCTGGACTAGCGGGAGACCACGAGCAGTACTTC.

The chain is built from TRBV25-1 and TRBJ1-6, with TRBD1 matching 7 bases. The CDR3 runs 16 residues. CDR1 is MGHDK, CDR2 SYGVNS, per germline. J lost 8 bases, V lost 0 bases, and 7 bases had no gene match. The CDR3 here is CASSEYRGQGYSPLHF. DNA for the CDR3: TGTGCCAGCAGTGAATATAGGGGGCAGGGATATTCACCCCTCCACTTT.

This sequence joins TRBV11-2 and TRBJ2-7, with TRBD2 matching over 14 bases. The V segment lost 1 base and the J segment 5 bases; nucleotides outside the gene matches: 1. CDR1 is SGHAT and CDR2 is FQNNGV in the germline V gene. The CDR3 extends over 15 amino acids. In DNA form, the CDR3 reads TGTGCCAGCAGCTTAGGGGGACTAGCGGGGGACGAGCAGTACTTC. As protein: CASSLGGLAGDEQYF. The whole variable domain, filled in from reference TRBV11-2 and TRBJ2-7, reads EAGVAQSPRYKIIEKRQSVAFWCNPISGHATLYWYQQILGQGPKLLIQFQNNGVVDDSQLPKDRFSAERLKGVDSTLKIQPAKLEDSAVYLCASSLGGLAGDEQYFGPGTRLTVT.

This chain connects TRBV6-1 to TRBJ1-6; 8 bases align to TRBD1. The length of the CDR3 is 15 residues. CDR1 MNHNS and CDR2 SASEGT come from the germline V gene. J was trimmed by 2 bases and V by 8 bases; bases with no gene match: 5. The CDR3 DNA reads TGTGCCAGCCAGACAGGGGAGACCTATAATTCACCCCTCCACTTT. Translating gives CASQTGETYNSPLHF.

In its sample, this clone was seen a few times. The CDR3 DNA is TGTGCCAGCACCATGAGCGGGAGGGCCTACAATGAGCAGTTCTTC. The encoded protein is CASTMSGRAYNEQFF. The chain is built from TRBV27 and TRBJ2-1; 10 bases are a match to TRBD2. This CDR3 comprises 15 residues. J was trimmed by 2 bases and V by 7 bases; bases with no gene match: 5. In germline, CDR1 is MNHEY, CDR2 SMNVEV (reference sequence).

The chain carries TRBV9 and TRBJ2-5; 10 bases fit TRBD1. The CDR3 is 14 residues long. Trimming at V came to 3 bases and at J to 7 bases, leaving 6 bases not matched to a gene. Germline CDR1 SGDLS, CDR2 YYNGEE. The CDR3 reads CASSGRTGGWTQYF. CDR3 DNA sequence: TGTGCCAGCAGCGGGCGGACAGGGGGATGGACCCAGTACTTC.

V usage is TRBV7-6 and J usage is TRBJ1-2; 7 bases agree with TRBD1. The CDR3 runs 16 residues. Unmatched junction bases numbered 5, after V lost 1 base and J lost 0 bases. The germline gives CDR1 SGHVS, CDR2 FNYEAQ. As DNA, the CDR3 is TGTGCCAGCAGCTTAGAGGCGACAGGGTCTAACTATGGCTACACCTTC. Translating gives CASSLEATGSNYGYTF.

The rearrangement links TRBV2 to TRBJ1-1; the match to TRBD1 covers 7 bases. The CDR3 extends over 15 amino acids. CDR1 is SNHLY, CDR2 FYNNEI, per germline. Trimming at V came to 1 base and at J to 5 bases, leaving 7 bases not matched to a gene. CDR3 sequence (DNA): TGTGCCAGCAGTGAAGGGTGGAGGGGGCGGACTGAAGCTTTCTTT. Translation gives CASSEGWRGRTEAFF.

The rearrangement joins TRBV5-1 to TRBJ2-3; 10 bases match TRBD2. Germline V gene sequence: CDR1 SGHRS, CDR2 YFSETQ. Trimming took 5 bases from V and 0 from J; bases not matched to a gene: 3. This CDR3 has 15 amino acids. The CDR3 reads CASRKTSGSTDTQYF. CDR3 nucleotide sequence: TGCGCCAGCAGAAAGACTAGCGGGAGCACAGATACGCAGTATTTT.